The 14 T cell receptor beta chains listed next were all sequenced from one sample in a study of blood T cell repertoires in COVID-19. Some clones are missing from TCRdb's copy, which holds only in-frame ones; the method was immunoSEQ multiplex PCR. The profile shows under 60,000 clones, 80% to 90% of them singletons. The sequenced sample was peripheral blood. The receptors stem from a human donor with active COVID-19. The donor label of this sample is uncertain.

This clone was picked up one time. V usage is TRBV11-2 and J usage is TRBJ1-5; possibly TRBD1 for D (6 bases). Germline V gives CDR1 SGHAT, CDR2 FQNNGV. Trimming took off 3 bases at V and 2 bases at J, with 11 bases between the two ends. The CDR3 runs 15 residues. Here the CDR3 DNA reads TGTGCCAGCAGCTTTGGGGGCGGGCGCAATCAGCCCCAGCATTTT. Protein sequence: CASSFGGGRNQPQHF. Full variable domain (outside the CDR3, taken from reference TRBV11-2 and TRBJ1-5): EAGVAQSPRYKIIEKRQSVAFWCNPISGHATLYWYQQILGQGPKLLIQFQNNGVVDDSQLPKDRFSAERLKGVDSTLKIQPAKLEDSAVYLCASSFGGGRNQPQHFGDGTRLSIL.

The chain links TRBV6-6 to TRBJ1-4, with D unclear. Trimming cost V 6 bases and J 6 bases, with 17 bases left between them. The CDR3 has 15 residues. Germline V gene sequence: CDR1 MNHNY, CDR2 SVGAGI (reference sequence). CDR3 in DNA: TGTGCCAGCAGGCCCCCGGAGGGAAGGGATGAAAAACTGTTTTTT. The encoded protein is CASRPPEGRDEKLFF.

The chain couples TRBV11-3 to TRBJ2-3, with 12 bases aligning to TRBD2. The CDR3 covers 18 residues. Trimming took 1 base from V and 0 from J; bases not matched to a gene: 5. Germline V gene data show CDR1 as SGHNT and CDR2 as YENEEA. In DNA form, the CDR3 reads TGTGCCAGCAGCTTAGGTTCAACTAGCGGGGGGAGCACAGATACGCAGTATTTT. Encoded protein: CASSLGSTSGGSTDTQYF. The full variable domain, in which reference TRBV11-3 and TRBJ2-3 provide the parts outside the CDR3, is EAGVVQSPRYKIIEKKQPVAFWCNPISGHNTLYWYLQNLGQGPELLIRYENEEAVDDSQLPKDRFSAERLKGVDSTLKIQPAELGDSAVYLCASSLGSTSGGSTDTQYFGPGTRLTVL.

The gene calls are TRBV9 and TRBJ2-6; D unresolved. The CDR3 is 15 residues long. CDR1 and CDR2 (germline): SGDLS, YYNGEE. Trimming shortened V by 3 bases and J by 1 base, and 8 bases separated the two germline ends. The CDR3 DNA reads as TGTGCCAGCAGCGCCTCACAGTCTGGGGCCAACGTCCTGACTTTC. Residues: CASSASQSGANVLTF.

The chain carries TRBV7-9 and TRBJ2-7, with 10 bases matching TRBD2. The trim removed 5 bases at V and 7 bases at J, leaving 11 bases unmatched. CDR1 and CDR2 (germline): SEHNR, FQNEAQ (reference sequence). This CDR3 has 15 residues. This chain's CDR3 is CASSLAGTSEQEQYF. The CDR3, as DNA: TGTGCCAGCAGCCTGGCCGGGACTAGCGAGCAAGAGCAGTACTTC.

The chain joins TRBV7-3 to TRBJ1-6; 8 nucleotides line up with TRBD1. The CDR3 has 14 residues. After removal of 6 bases from V and 10 bases from J, the junction contained 8 bases not matched to a gene. Germline CDR1 is SGHTA and CDR2 is FQGTGA. The CDR3 sequence is CASSLDRGGSPLHF. DNA for the CDR3: TGTGCCAGCAGTTTAGACAGGGGAGGATCACCCCTCCACTTT.

This clone came up a few times. The rearrangement uses TRBV5-4 and TRBJ1-2; D not certain. V shed 0 bases and J shed 4 bases, with 19 bases lying between them. The CDR3 has 17 residues. In germline, CDR1 is SGHNT, CDR2 YYREEE (reference sequence). The CDR3 DNA follows: TGTGCCAGCAGCTTGGCAGGAGGTCTTCGATCTGGCTATGGCTACACCTTC. Its protein product is CASSLAGGLRSGYGYTF.

CDR3 bases: TGCGCCAGCAGTTCTACAGGGGATAGACACTCTAACACTGAAGCTTTCTTT. Its translation: CASSSTGDRHSNTEAFF. The J gene is TRBJ1-1, the V gene TRBV5-1; TRBD1 matches at 7 bases. V trimming: 5 bases; J trimming: 2 bases; junction bases outside the gene matches: 15. Germline-derived CDR1 and CDR2 are SGHRS and YFSETQ. CDR3 length: 17 amino acids.

The chain links TRBV2 to TRBJ1-5; 9 bases map to TRBD1. After removal of 6 bases from V and 6 bases from J, the junction contained 9 bases not matched to a gene. Germline-derived CDR1 and CDR2 are SNHLY and FYNNEI. This CDR3 spans 15 amino acids. The CDR3 here is CASRGGQGSSQPQHF. CDR3 DNA: TGTGCCAGCAGAGGGGGACAGGGATCCTCTCAGCCCCAGCATTTT.

J is TRBJ2-3 and V is TRBV7-3, with TRBD1 as a possible D gene (5 bases). Germline V lookup: CDR1 SGHTA, CDR2 FQGTGA. V lost 4 bases and J 7 bases, leaving 18 bases between the germline ends. The CDR3 has 15 residues. The CDR3 coding sequence is TGTGCCAGCAGCTCAGATGGCTCCGACAGATATACGCAGTATTTT. It is translated as CASSSDGSDRYTQYF.

The genes are TRBV24-1 and TRBJ2-2; TRBD2 agrees at 7 bases. V was clipped by 5 bases and J by 6 bases; unmatched bases: 5. CDR1 KGHDR and CDR2 SFDVKD come from the germline V gene. This CDR3 is built from 14 residues. Here the CDR3 reads CATSGDYPSGELFF. CDR3 nucleotide sequence: TGTGCCACCAGTGGGGACTACCCTTCCGGGGAGCTGTTTTTT.

The chain couples TRBV11-3 to TRBJ2-2; maybe TRBD1 (5 bases). CDR3 size: 15 residues. The V gene's germline CDR1 is SGHNT and CDR2 YENEEA. V gave up 1 base and J gave up 3 bases, with 9 bases separating them. CDR3 nucleotides: TGTGCCAGCAGCTTAGGGGTACAGGACACCGGGGAGCTGTTTTTT. Translated, it gives CASSLGVQDTGELFF. The entire variable domain, with the rest obtained from reference TRBV11-3 and TRBJ2-2, is as follows: EAGVVQSPRYKIIEKKQPVAFWCNPISGHNTLYWYLQNLGQGPELLIRYENEEAVDDSQLPKDRFSAERLKGVDSTLKIQPAELGDSAVYLCASSLGVQDTGELFFGEGSRLTVL.

This rearrangement joins TRBV6-5 to TRBJ2-3, with D perhaps matching TRBD2 (6 bases). CDR3 length: 15 amino acids. CDR1 MNHEY and CDR2 SVGAGI come from the germline V gene. Trimming cost V 4 bases and J 5 bases, with 16 bases left between them. The CDR3 loop is CASSSLALGVDTQYF. CDR3 sequence (DNA): TGTGCCAGCAGTTCTCTAGCGCTAGGGGTAGATACGCAGTATTTT.

The rearrangement links TRBV11-1 to TRBJ2-7; D may be TRBD2 (6 bases). The CDR3 runs to 15 residues. V shed 5 bases and J shed 2 bases, with 16 bases lying between them. From germline, CDR1 is SGHAT and CDR2 FQDESV (reference sequence). In DNA, the CDR3 is TGTGCCAGCAGCCCAGGGTCGGGGGTGGCCTACGAGCAGTACTTC. It encodes CASSPGSGVAYEQYF.